The sequence of this T cell receptor (beta chain) was determined in a study of cytomegalovirus exposure and HLA in healthy donors. Study-level points and caveats: Later analysis identified over 15,000 TCR beta sequences associated with HLA alleles, using a false discovery rate threshold of 0.05.

The study ran its PCR with 60 Vbeta and 13 Jbeta primers. Measured with immunoSEQ multiplex PCR; TCRdb has only the in-frame clones, and not every one. This sample has roughly 160,000 clones, with about four fifths found just once. Points on this clone: The antigen is undetermined. At one of its ends the junction is not consistent with the germline gene, which may arise from a read error.

CDR3 length: 12 residues. Germline-derived CDR1 and CDR2 are SEHNR and FQNEAQ (reference sequence). Source material: PBMCs. The receptor comes from a woman between 25 and 40 years old in good health and CMV-seropositive. V and J are TRBV7-9 and TRBJ2-7; the match to TRBD1 covers 7 bases. CDR3 in amino acids: CSSSSLFRDRYF. The CDR3 DNA follows: TGTTCCAGCAGCTCCCTATTCCGGGACAGGTACTTC. The full variable domain, in which reference TRBV7-9 and TRBJ2-7 provide the parts outside the CDR3, is DTGVSQNPRHKITKRGQNVTFRCDPISEHNRLYWYRQTLGQGPEFLTYFQNEAQLEKSRLLSDRFSAERPKGSFSTLEIQRTEQGDSAMYLCSSSSLFRDRYFGPGTRLTVT.